This record looks at one T cell receptor beta chain sequence and its context. After removal of 5 bases from V and 5 bases from J, the junction contained 14 bases not matched to a gene. CDR3 length: 16 residues. Germline CDR1 and CDR2: SGHTA and FQGNSA. These data belong to a study of glioma-infiltrating T cells after dendritic cell vaccination. Background on the study: Patients received three intradermal dendritic cell vaccine injections at biweekly intervals.

Input was 1.5 to 2.5 ug genomic DNA, or all available if less. The repertoire was sequenced with immunoSEQ multiplex PCR; TCRdb's copy has only in-frame clones and lacks some. The repertoire holds 45,000 to 55,000 clones, with approximately 85% as singletons. Fresh-frozen tumor tissue and more than two years of survival data were available for all. PBMC sampling occurred before vaccination, two weeks after the third dose, and at progression. The sequence was obtained from a human donor with glioblastoma. The chain uses TRBV7-2 and TRBJ1-1; TRBD1 aligns across 7 bases. The sample was blood, taken before dendritic cell vaccination. This chain's CDR3 is CASSLDFDRAGTEAFF. The CDR3 DNA reads TGTGCCAGCAGCCTGGACTTCGACAGGGCTGGGACTGAAGCTTTCTTT. Filled out from reference TRBV7-2 and TRBJ1-1, the complete variable domain reads GAGVSQSPSNKVTEKGKDVELRCDPISGHTALYWYRQSLGQGLEFLIYFQGNSAPDKSGLPSDRFSAERTGGSVSTLTIQRTQQEDSAVYLCASSLDFDRAGTEAFFGQGTRLTVV.